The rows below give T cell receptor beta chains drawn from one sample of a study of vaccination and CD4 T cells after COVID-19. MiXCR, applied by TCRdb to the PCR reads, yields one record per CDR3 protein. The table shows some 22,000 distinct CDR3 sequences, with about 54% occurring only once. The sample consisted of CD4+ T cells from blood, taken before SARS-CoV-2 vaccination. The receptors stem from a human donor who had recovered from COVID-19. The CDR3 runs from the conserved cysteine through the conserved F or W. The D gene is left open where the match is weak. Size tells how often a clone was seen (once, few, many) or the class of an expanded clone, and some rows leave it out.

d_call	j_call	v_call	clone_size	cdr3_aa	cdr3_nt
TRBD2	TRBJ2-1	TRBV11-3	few	CASSSDGTTYNEQFF	TGTGCCAGCAGCTCGGACGGGACTACGTACAATGAGCAGTTCTTC
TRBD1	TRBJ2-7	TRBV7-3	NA	CASSFAGTGGYEQYF	TGTGCCAGCAGCTTCGCCGGGACAGGGGGCTACGAGCAGTACTTC
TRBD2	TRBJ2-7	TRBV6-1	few	CASRGTSGIGEQYF	TGTGCCAGCAGAGGGACTAGCGGGATCGGCGAGCAGTACTTC
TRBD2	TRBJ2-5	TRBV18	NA	CASSPPAGTSGSETQYF	TGTGCCAGCTCACCACCCGCCGGGACTAGCGGGAGTGAGACCCAGTACTTC
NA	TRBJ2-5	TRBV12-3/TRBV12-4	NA	CASSRGDPRETQYF	TGTGCCAGCAGTCGTGGAGATCCCAGAGAGACCCAGTACTTC
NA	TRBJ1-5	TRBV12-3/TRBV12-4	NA	CASSLFRIDQPQHF	TGTGCCAGCAGTTTATTTCGAATAGATCAGCCCCAGCATTTT
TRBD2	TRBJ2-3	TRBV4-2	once	CASSQGLAGGPSTDTQYF	TGTGCCAGCAGCCAAGGACTAGCGGGAGGGCCTAGCACAGATACGCAGTATTTT
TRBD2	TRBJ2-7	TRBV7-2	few	CASSSLSGLSSYEQYF	TGTGCCAGCAGCTCCCTTAGCGGGCTAAGCTCCTACGAGCAGTACTTC
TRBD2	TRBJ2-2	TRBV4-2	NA	CASSQDTSGRFNTGELFF	TGTGCCAGCAGCCAAGATACTAGCGGGAGATTCAACACCGGGGAGCTGTTTTTT
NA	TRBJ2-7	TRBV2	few	CASSAARASYEQYF	TGTGCCAGCAGTGCCGCCAGGGCGAGCTACGAGCAGTACTTC
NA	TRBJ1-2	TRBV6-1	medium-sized	CASSREADGGGYTF	TGTGCCAGCAGCCGCGAGGCGGATGGGGGTGGCTACACCTTC
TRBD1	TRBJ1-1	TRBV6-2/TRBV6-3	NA	CASRDRQGEKWNTEAFF	TGTGCCAGCAGGGATCGACAGGGAGAGAAATGGAACACTGAAGCTTTCTTT
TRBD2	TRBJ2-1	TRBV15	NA	CATSRAAAGVHNEQFF	TGTGCCACCAGCAGAGCAGCAGCGGGAGTCCACAATGAGCAGTTCTTC
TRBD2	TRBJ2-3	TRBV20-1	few	CSARTSSRVQDTQYF	TGCAGTGCACGGACTAGTTCGCGGGTCCAGGATACGCAGTATTTT
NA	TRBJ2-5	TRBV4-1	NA	CASSQLVRETQYF	TGCGCCAGCAGCCAACTAGTTCGGGAGACCCAGTACTTC
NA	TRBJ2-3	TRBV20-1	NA	CSAPPRSATDTQYF	TGCAGTGCTCCCCCCCGCAGCGCTACAGATACGCAGTATTTT
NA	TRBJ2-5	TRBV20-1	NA	CSARDVQGQETQYF	TGCAGTGCTAGAGATGTCCAGGGCCAAGAGACCCAGTACTTC
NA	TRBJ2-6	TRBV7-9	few	CASSDRQNDGGANVLTF	TGTGCCAGCAGCGACCGACAGAATGATGGTGGGGCCAACGTCCTGACTTTC
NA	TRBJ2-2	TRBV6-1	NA	CASSERQGRGELFF	TGTGCCAGCAGTGAAAGACAAGGACGAGGGGAGCTGTTTTTT
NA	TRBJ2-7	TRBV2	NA	CACLANYEQYF	TGTGCCTGCCTCGCGAACTACGAGCAGTACTTC
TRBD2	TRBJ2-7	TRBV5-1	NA	CASSWGLAGGGEQYF	TGCGCCAGCAGCTGGGGACTAGCGGGAGGCGGGGAGCAGTACTTC
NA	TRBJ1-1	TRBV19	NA	CASSMQNTEAFF	TGTGCCAGTAGTATGCAGAACACTGAAGCTTTCTTT
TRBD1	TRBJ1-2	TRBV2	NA	CASSEALPGGNGYTF	TGTGCCAGCAGTGAAGCGCTTCCAGGGGGCAATGGCTACACCTTC
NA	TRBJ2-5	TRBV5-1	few	CASSPQGNFQETQYF	TGCGCCAGCAGCCCCCAGGGCAACTTTCAAGAGACCCAGTACTTC
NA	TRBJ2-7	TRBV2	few	CASSRTWTKRHEQYF	TGTGCCAGCAGTCGGACCTGGACAAAGCGGCACGAGCAGTACTTC
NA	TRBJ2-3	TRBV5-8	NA	CASSLRDTQYF	TGTGCCAGCAGCTTGAGAGATACGCAGTATTTT
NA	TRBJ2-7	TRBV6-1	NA	CASSDLTRWRDDYEQYF	TGTGCCAGCAGTGACCTCACCCGCTGGAGAGATGACTACGAGCAGTACTTC
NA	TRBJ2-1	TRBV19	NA	CASSIDLVLDILYYNEQFF	TGTGCCAGTAGTATAGATTTGGTACTTGACATACTATACTACAATGAGCAGTTCTTC
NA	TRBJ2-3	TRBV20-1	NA	CSATKVAGLDTQYF	TGCAGTGCTACAAAAGTTGCTGGGTTAGATACGCAGTATTTT
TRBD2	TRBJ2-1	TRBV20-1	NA	CSARTSGSDEQFF	TGCAGTGCTAGGACTAGCGGGAGCGATGAGCAGTTCTTC
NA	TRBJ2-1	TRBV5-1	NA	CASSFLVGSNEQFF	TGCGCCAGCAGCTTTTTGGTAGGAAGCAATGAGCAGTTCTTC
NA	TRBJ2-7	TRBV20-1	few	CSATPAAGYEQYF	TGCAGTGCTACCCCAGCTGCAGGCTACGAGCAGTACTTC
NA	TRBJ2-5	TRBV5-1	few	CASSPGWETQYF	TGCGCCAGCAGCCCGGGGTGGGAGACCCAGTACTTC
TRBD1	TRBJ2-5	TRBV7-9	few	CASSRQGPQETQYF	TGTGCCAGCAGCCGACAGGGACCCCAAGAGACCCAGTACTTC
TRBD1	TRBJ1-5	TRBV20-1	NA	CSARVSRQGADQPQHF	TGCAGTGCTAGAGTTTCCCGGCAGGGGGCGGATCAGCCCCAGCATTTT
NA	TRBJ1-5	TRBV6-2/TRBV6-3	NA	CASGAVNQPQHF	TGTGCCAGCGGGGCGGTCAATCAGCCCCAGCATTTT
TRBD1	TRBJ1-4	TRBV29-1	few	CRGTGNEKLFF	TGCAGGGGGACAGGGAATGAAAAACTGTTTTTT
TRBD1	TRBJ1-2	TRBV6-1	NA	CASSTRDRDYGYTF	TGTGCCAGCAGTACACGGGACAGGGACTATGGCTACACCTTC
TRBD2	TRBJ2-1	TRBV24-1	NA	CATSDGTSAGWNNEQFF	TGTGCCACCAGTGACGGGACTAGCGCAGGTTGGAACAATGAGCAGTTCTTC
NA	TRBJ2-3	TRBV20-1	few	CSARRGVITDTQYF	TGCAGTGCTAGGAGGGGGGTGATCACAGATACGCAGTATTTT
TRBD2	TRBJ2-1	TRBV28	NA	CASRMTSDYNEQFF	TGTGCCAGCAGGATGACTAGCGACTACAATGAGCAGTTCTTC
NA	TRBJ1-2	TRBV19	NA	CASRNSFGYTF	TGTGCCAGTAGAAACAGTTTCGGCTACACCTTC
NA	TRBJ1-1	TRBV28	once	CASRSPGVMNTEAFF	TGTGCCAGCCGGTCCCCGGGGGTAATGAACACTGAAGCTTTCTTT
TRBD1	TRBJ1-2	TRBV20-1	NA	CSASTGGWDGYTF	TGCAGTGCTAGCACAGGGGGCTGGGATGGCTACACCTTC
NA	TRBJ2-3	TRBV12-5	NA	CASGKSGTDTQYF	TGTGCTAGTGGTAAAAGCGGCACAGATACGCAGTATTTT
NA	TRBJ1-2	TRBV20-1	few	CSARGGPGYTF	TGCAGTGCTAGAGGGGGCCCAGGCTACACCTTC
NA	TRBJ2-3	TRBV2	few	CASRGEGPDYWGTDTQYF	TGTGCCAGCAGAGGTGAAGGCCCTGATTATTGGGGCACAGATACGCAGTATTTT
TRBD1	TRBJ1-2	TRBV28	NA	CASRPTGDYGYTF	TGTGCCAGCAGACCGACAGGGGATTATGGCTACACCTTC